This TCR beta chain came from a study of Graves' ophthalmopathy and Graves' hyperthyroidism. In the study overall: Upon initial diagnosis and before any treatment, peripheral blood was collected.

Hyperthyroidism is called stable when no ophthalmopathy develops within 18 months of follow-up. Patients newly diagnosed with hyperthyroidism, under 2 months' duration, were aged 18 to 65, the study reports. Clinical symptoms and serum thyroxine were used for diagnosis; TRAb, thyroid ultrasound and orbital computed tomography were also relied on. The J segment lost 3 bases and the V segment lost 1 base, leaving 7 bases of the junction unmatched. The CDR3 runs 16 residues. The germline CDR1 and CDR2 sequences are MNHNS and SASEGT. Ten or more counts support this clonotype. For repertoire sequencing, the TCR beta CDR3 regions were amplified from RNA transcripts. HTBI-primed RT-PCR formed the first round, and a multiplex PCR formed the second. TCRdb independently ran MiXCR on the multiplex PCR reads; one entry per CDR3 protein. The table lists a few hundred thousand distinct CDR3 sequences, around 21% of them singletons, with more than 2.5% in the top ten.

This clonotype was obtained from a woman in her late teens or twenties with stable Graves' hyperthyroidism. The source material was peripheral blood. The chain couples TRBV6-1 to TRBJ2-7, with 9 bases fitting TRBD2. In nucleotides, the CDR3 is TGTGCCAGCAGTGAAGGACCGGGACTAGCCAACTACGAGCAGTACTTC. Amino acids: CASSEGPGLANYEQYF.